This T cell receptor beta chain derives from a study of blood T cell repertoires in COVID-19. About the study: Sites across the United States, Italy and Spain contributed samples from acute and convalescent COVID-19. In each case, the material was cDNA or gDNA derived from T cells, B-cell-depleted T cells, or PBMCs.

This clone was seen just once. Germline V gives CDR1 SGHNT, CDR2 YYREEE (reference sequence). CDR3 length: 13 amino acids. Unmatched junction bases numbered 3, after V lost 4 bases and J lost 8 bases. Authors' processing steps: Researchers report that nucleated cell counts were estimated from reference gene primer amplification. The table came from immunoSEQ multiplex PCR; TCRdb's copy has only in-frame clones and leaves some out. That table gives V, J and clone size, and the DNA gave D and trimming. The sample lists about 280,000 clones, approximately 90% occurring once. The chain uses TRBV5-4 and TRBJ2-3, with TRBD1 identical over 11 bases. The specimen sequenced was peripheral blood. The receptor was isolated from a middle-aged man with acute or convalescent COVID-19. CDR3 protein: CASSPGQGATQYF. The DNA of the CDR3 is TGTGCCAGCAGCCCAGGACAGGGGGCTACGCAGTATTTT.